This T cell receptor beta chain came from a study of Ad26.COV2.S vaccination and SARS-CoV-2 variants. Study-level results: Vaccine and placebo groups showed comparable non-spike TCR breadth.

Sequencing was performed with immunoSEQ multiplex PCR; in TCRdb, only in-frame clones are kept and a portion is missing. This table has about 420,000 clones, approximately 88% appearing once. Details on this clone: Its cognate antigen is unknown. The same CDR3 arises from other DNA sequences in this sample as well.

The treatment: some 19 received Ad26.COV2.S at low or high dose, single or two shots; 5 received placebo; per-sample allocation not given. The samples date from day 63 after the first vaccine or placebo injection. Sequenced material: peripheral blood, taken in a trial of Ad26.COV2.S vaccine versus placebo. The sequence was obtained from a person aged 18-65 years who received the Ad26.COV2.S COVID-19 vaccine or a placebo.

CDR3 nucleotide sequence: TGTGCCAGCAGTTACTCCGGGGGGAGCTCCTACAATGAGCAGTTCTTC. Protein product: CASSYSGGSSYNEQFF. V usage is TRBV6-6 and J usage is TRBJ2-1; the match to TRBD2 covers 7 bases. Trimming cost V 0 bases and J 0 bases; bases outside gene matches: 2. The length of the CDR3 is 16 residues. Per the germline V gene, CDR1 is MNHNY and CDR2 is SVGAGI (reference sequence).